This entry lists 15 T cell receptor beta chains sequenced from one sample in a study of T cells after yellow fever vaccination. In TCRdb, the 5' RACE reads were re-called with MiXCR into one record per CDR3 protein. The sample gives around 88,000 distinct CDR3 sequences, 13% of which show up once; 20% to 25% is in the top ten. Here the sequenced sample was CD8+ T cells not binding an NS4B(214-222) dextramer, sorted from PBMCs, taken roughly 20 days after the first yellow fever vaccination. Receptors originate from a man between 18 and 29 years old who received the YFV17D yellow fever vaccine.

This clonotype was observed a few times. The J gene is TRBJ2-7, the V gene TRBV10-2; D unresolved. CDR3 length equals 14 residues. CDR1 and CDR2 (germline): WSHSY, SAAADI. V was trimmed by 3 bases and J by 3 bases, leaving 12 bases between them. The CDR3 reads CASSDRVSLYEQYF. CDR3 coding DNA: TGCGCCAGCAGTGATAGGGTCTCACTCTACGAGCAGTACTTC.

This clonotype was detected a few times. The chain couples TRBV6-5 to TRBJ2-2, with 9 bases aligning to TRBD1. Trimming cost V 2 bases and J 4 bases; bases outside gene matches: 5. Germline V gene data show CDR1 as MNHEY and CDR2 as SVGAGI. There are 16 residues in the CDR3. For the CDR3, the DNA is TGTGCCAGCAGTTACCCTGACAGGGGGACCACCGGGGAGCTGTTTTTT. It specifies CASSYPDRGTTGELFF.

As to this clonotype: This may arise from a read error, as a much more abundant clone is one base away. DNA of the CDR3: TGCAGTGCTAGGGTGGGGGGGTTACTAGAGACCCAGTACTTC. Its protein is CSARVGGLLETQYF. The rearrangement uses TRBV20-1 and TRBJ2-5, with 7 bases that match TRBD2. Germline values: CDR1 DFQATT, CDR2 SNEGSKA (reference sequence). The CDR3 spans 14 residues. The V segment lost 3 bases and the J segment 4 bases; nucleotides outside the gene matches: 8.

CDR3 loop: CASSLAPTYEQYV. CDR3 nucleotide sequence: TGTGCCAGCAGCTTGGCACCCACCTACGAGCAGTACGTC. This sequence joins TRBV5-5 and TRBJ2-7; D not certain. Deletions cut 0 bases from V and 2 bases from J, with 6 bases between. The germline V gene encodes CDR1 SGHKS and CDR2 YYEKEE (reference sequence). The CDR3 is 13 residues long.

This clonotype was seen at least ten times. The chain links TRBV29-1 to TRBJ1-1, with 11 bases identical to TRBD1. V was clipped by 5 bases and J by 0 bases; unmatched bases: 2. CDR3 length equals 14 residues. Germline V lookup: CDR1 SQVTM, CDR2 ANQGSEA. CDR3 sequence (DNA): TGCAGCGTTCGGACAGGGGGCATGAACACTGAAGCTTTCTTT. It encodes CSVRTGGMNTEAFF.

This clonotype was counted between two and nine times. This sequence joins TRBV28 and TRBJ2-1; possibly TRBD2 for D (5 bases). V lost 3 bases and J lost 9, with 6 bases in between. CDR1 MDHEN and CDR2 SYDVKM come from the germline V gene. The CDR3 loop spans 11 amino acids. CDR3 nucleotide sequence: TGTGCCAGCAGTTTTAGCGTTGAGCAGTTCTTC. Its translation: CASSFSVEQFF.

This clonotype came up a few times. The gene calls are TRBV18 and TRBJ2-3; D unclear. The CDR3 consists of 11 residues. V was shortened by 5 bases and J by 3 bases, with 3 bases between the two germline ends. Germline-derived CDR1 and CDR2 are KGHSH and LQKENI. CDR3 sequence reads: CASSATDTQYF. The CDR3 DNA is TGTGCCAGCTCAGCGACAGATACGCAGTATTTT.

CDR3 coding DNA: TGTGCCAGCAGCTTAGTTCGGGTATATAATTCACCCCTCCACTTT. It codes for CASSLVRVYNSPLHF. The rearrangement links TRBV7-2 to TRBJ1-6; D unclear. This CDR3 is 15 amino acids long. Germline V gene sequence: CDR1 SGHTA, CDR2 FQGNSA. Trimming left V 1 base short and J 4 bases short, with 8 bases between.

This chain links TRBV5-6 with TRBJ1-2, with a weak D call TRBD1 (5 bases). There are 14 residues in the CDR3. Germline V lookup: CDR1 SGHDT, CDR2 YYEEEE. V dropped 2 bases and J dropped 0 bases, with 8 bases sitting between them. The CDR3 bases are TGTGCCAGCAGCTTCAGGGAAACTAACTATGGCTACACCTTC. It is translated as CASSFRETNYGYTF.

The V call is TRBV4-1, the J call TRBJ1-1, with D possibly TRBD1 on 5 matching bases. The CDR3 loop spans 14 amino acids. Germline loops: CDR1 MGHRA, CDR2 YSYEKL. The V end was cut by 4 bases, the J end by 8 bases, with 17 bases between. CDR3 nucleotide sequence: TGCGCCAGCAGCCTCATAAGTGGGGCGGTCGAAGCTTTCTTT. Protein: CASSLISGAVEAFF.

V is TRBV5-8 and J is TRBJ1-1, with D perhaps matching TRBD1 (5 bases). Trimming left V 4 bases short and J 1 base short, with 11 bases between. Germline V gene lookup returns CDR1 SGHTS and CDR2 YDEGEE. The CDR3 consists of 14 residues. The CDR3 sequence: CASSPGYSNTEAFF. The CDR3 DNA follows: TGTGCCAGCAGCCCAGGGTACTCGAACACTGAAGCTTTCTTT.

The chain is built from TRBV7-2 and TRBJ2-5; tentatively, D is TRBD2 (5 bases). Between the trimmed V and J ends, which lost 7 bases and 3 bases, there was a span of 9 bases. Looked up from germline, CDR1 is SGHTA and CDR2 is FQGNSA. The CDR3 contains 12 residues. DNA of the CDR3: TGTGCCAGCACCCACGGGAAAGAGACCCAGTACTTC. Translation gives CASTHGKETQYF.

The rearrangement links TRBV10-3 to TRBJ2-7; D uncertain. With 3 bases removed from V and 4 bases from J, the gap between germline ends came to 10 bases. The CDR3 is 13 residues long. CDR1 and CDR2 from the germline V gene are ENHRY and SYGVKD. CDR3 residues: CAISDLSGYEQYF. The DNA for the CDR3 is TGTGCCATCAGTGATCTGTCTGGGTACGAGCAGTACTTC.

This clonotype was counted between two and nine times. The CDR3 loop reads CASSQNMAYEQYF. Here the CDR3 DNA reads TGCGCCAGCAGCCAAAACATGGCCTACGAGCAGTACTTC. The rearrangement links TRBV4-1 to TRBJ2-7; D remains unclear. The length of the CDR3 is 13 residues. Between the trimmed V and J ends, which lost 2 bases and 2 bases, there was a span of 7 bases. Germline loops: CDR1 MGHRA, CDR2 YSYEKL.

The chain carries TRBV12-3 or TRBV12-4 and TRBJ2-7; no clear D gene. Trimming stripped 5 bases from V and 4 bases from J, with 9 bases between. CDR3 length equals 12 residues. For the CDR3, the DNA is TGTGCCAGCAGTCATACAGAGTACGAGCAGTACTTC. It translates to CASSHTEYEQYF.